This TCR beta chain was identified in a study of CD8+CD57+ T cells in acquired aplastic anemia. Study-wide context: Researchers reported that healthy donors averaged about 11 million reads for CD4+ cells.

TCR beta VDJ and CDR3 were profiled, and genomic DNA was the template. Via MiXCR, TCRdb re-called the reads, giving one row per CDR3 protein. The sample shows fewer than 200,000 distinct CDR3 sequences, about 60% of them seen only once. Ten or more counts support this clonotype. The germline V and J ends were trimmed by 5 bases and 4 bases, with 13 bases remaining between them. The CDR3 totals 14 residues. Germline values: CDR1 SEHNR, CDR2 FQNEAQ (reference sequence). The sequence was obtained from a human donor in good health. The J gene is TRBJ2-3, the V gene TRBV7-9, with TRBD2 as a possible D gene (6 bases). The specimen was sorted CD4+, CD8+, or CD8+CD57+ T cells (not recorded which) from PBMCs. The CDR3 protein is CASSTGLGADTQYF. CDR3 DNA: TGTGCCAGCAGCACGGGACTGGGGGCAGATACGCAGTATTTT.